The next 2 T cell receptor beta chains were all read from a single sample in a study of T-cell memory formation after mild COVID-19. TCRdb passed the 5' RACE reads through MiXCR, listing each CDR3 protein once. The sample carries a few hundred thousand distinct CDR3 sequences, over 25% recorded once. Sequenced sample: PBMCs or a T cell subset sorted from them (not recorded which). Every receptor here comes from an adult woman who had mild COVID-19 (a few samples of this study predate the infection). Cell type and time point are not known.

Only a few counts were recorded for this clonotype. CDR3 residues: CASSSWDWSSYEQYF. DNA of the CDR3: TGTGCCAGCAGTTCCTGGGACTGGAGCTCCTACGAGCAGTACTTC. The genes are TRBV6-2 or TRBV6-3 and TRBJ2-7; a weak D match, TRBD2 (6 bases). From germline, CDR1 is MNHEY and CDR2 SVGEGT. Trimming took off 4 bases at V and 0 bases at J, with 13 bases between the two ends. The length of the CDR3 is 15 residues.

The V gene is TRBV12-3 or TRBV12-4, the J gene TRBJ2-1; the D call may be TRBD1 or TRBD2 (6 bases each). The V end lost 4 bases, the J end lost 2 bases, and 15 bases lay between the germline ends. The CDR3 is 16 residues long. The CDR3 nucleotides read TGTGCCAGCAGTTCCGAGCGACGGGGGCCCTACAATGAGCAGTTCTTC. It yields the protein CASSSERRGPYNEQFF.